This TCR beta chain was sequenced during a study of T cell changes during pregnancy in multiple sclerosis. Using immunoSEQ multiplex PCR, the repertoire was profiled, and TCRdb retains in-frame clones only, with some absent. The table records tens of thousands of clones, roughly 90% of them present only once. The V segment lost 3 bases and the J segment 3 bases; nucleotides outside the gene matches: 9. The germline CDR1 and CDR2 sequences are PRHDT and FYEKMQ (reference sequence). This CDR3 region has 16 residues. This receptor was taken from a female donor with multiple sclerosis, enrolled in a pregnancy study. Here the sequenced sample was peripheral blood, taken in the first trimester of pregnancy. The gene calls are TRBV13 and TRBJ2-5; the match to TRBD2 covers 8 bases. CDR3 sequence: CASSFRVAGSEETQYF. CDR3 DNA: TGTGCCAGCAGCTTTAGGGTAGCGGGATCTGAAGAGACCCAGTACTTC. Based on the CDR3 plus reference TRBV13 and TRBJ2-5, the full variable domain is AAGVIQSPRHLIKEKRETATLKCYPIPRHDTVYWYQQGPGQDPQFLISFYEKMQSDKGSIPDRFSAQQFSDYHSELNMSSLELGDSALYFCASSFRVAGSEETQYFGPGTRLLVL.